Listed below are T cell receptor beta chains from one sample, sequenced in a study of T cells in Graves' hyperthyroidism and ophthalmopathy. MiXCR, applied by TCRdb to the multiplex PCR reads, yields one record per CDR3 protein. This table has approximately 400,000 distinct CDR3 sequences, approximately 15% appearing once. Sequencing was done on a sample of blood. The receptors come from a young woman with Graves' hyperthyroidism. The CDR3 runs from the conserved cysteine through the conserved F or W. The D gene is left open where the match is weak. Not every row has a clone size; where given, it reads once, few, many or a size class.

clone_size d_call j_call v_call cdr3_aa cdr3_nt
many TRBD2 TRBJ2-3 TRBV20-1 CSALAGRVDTQYF TGCAGTGCTTTAGCGGGAAGGGTGGATACGCAGTATTTT
many TRBD1 TRBJ1-5 TRBV2 CASRGTGPFSNQPQHF TGTGCCAGCAGGGGGACAGGCCCCTTTAGCAATCAGCCCCAGCATTTT
many NA TRBJ2-7 TRBV11-2 CASSLGAGLYEQYF TGTGCCAGCAGCTTAGGTGCGGGGCTTTACGAGCAGTACTTC
many NA TRBJ2-7 TRBV15 CATSRQNSYEQYF TGTGCCACCAGCAGACAGAACTCCTACGAGCAGTACTTC
many NA TRBJ1-5 TRBV11-2 CASNLGLGRNQPQHF TGTGCCAGCAACCTAGGGTTGGGTCGCAATCAGCCCCAGCATTTT
many NA TRBJ1-5 TRBV3-1 CASSQDWARPQHF TGTGCCAGCAGCCAAGATTGGGCGCGGCCCCAGCATTTT
many TRBD2 TRBJ2-3 TRBV6-1 CASMAGGTDTQYF TGTGCCAGCATGGCGGGGGGCACAGATACGCAGTATTTT
many TRBD1 TRBJ1-2 TRBV12-3/TRBV12-4 CASSSQADRSYTF TGTGCCAGCAGCTCCCAAGCGGACAGGAGCTACACCTTC
NA NA TRBJ1-4 TRBV12-5 CASGLDDKAVFF TGTGCTAGTGGCCTCGATGACAAGGCGGTGTTTTTT
few TRBD2 TRBJ2-3 TRBV19 CASSPGLAGATQYF TGTGCCAGTAGTCCGGGACTAGCGGGGGCCACGCAGTATTTT
many NA TRBJ2-2 TRBV12-3/TRBV12-4 CASSSRMAGELFF TGTGCCAGCAGTTCGAGGATGGCCGGGGAGCTGTTTTTT
few NA TRBJ1-2 TRBV6-2/TRBV6-3 CASSITSPSYGYTF TGTGCCAGCAGCATCACTAGTCCCAGCTATGGCTACACCTTC
many TRBD1 TRBJ2-7 TRBV2 CASSEGQLRYEQYF TGTGCCAGCAGTGAGGGACAGTTACGATACGAGCAGTACTTC
many TRBD2 TRBJ2-7 TRBV20-1 CSAIKLASGSQYEQYF TGCAGTGCTATCAAGCTGGCTAGCGGGAGTCAATACGAGCAGTACTTC
NA TRBD1 TRBJ2-7 TRBV7-9 CASGTSGQGYEQYF TGTGCCAGCGGGACATCGGGACAGGGCTACGAGCAGTACTTC
many TRBD1 TRBJ1-2 TRBV7-9 CASSPPGTGLGYTF TGTGCCAGCAGCCCTCCCGGGACAGGGCTGGGCTACACCTTC
many TRBD1 TRBJ1-6 TRBV6-1 CASRGTDASSYNSPLHF TGTGCCAGCAGGGGGACAGACGCTAGCTCCTATAATTCACCCCTCCACTTT
few NA TRBJ1-1 TRBV25-1 CASTQKGGAFF TGTGCCAGCACCCAGAAGGGGGGAGCTTTCTTT
many NA TRBJ1-6 TRBV20-1 CSARDTRYSPLHF TGCAGTGCTAGAGATACACGATACTCACCCCTCCACTTT
many NA TRBJ1-4 TRBV3-1 CASSQAVTNEKLFF TGTGCCAGCAGCCAAGCCGTAACTAATGAAAAACTGTTTTTT
few NA TRBJ2-1 TRBV19 CASSWELTGYSYNEQFF TGTGCCAGTAGTTGGGAACTTACAGGATATTCCTACAATGAGCAGTTCTTC
many NA TRBJ1-5 TRBV6-6 CASSYSAGRASEQPQHF TGTGCCAGCAGTTACTCAGCTGGGAGGGCGAGTGAACAGCCCCAGCATTTT
NA NA TRBJ2-1 TRBV11-1 CASSSWDEQFF TGTGCCAGCAGCTCATGGGATGAGCAGTTCTTC
many NA TRBJ1-2 TRBV28 CASQANYGYTF TGTGCCAGCCAGGCGAACTATGGCTACACCTTC
NA NA TRBJ1-6 TRBV5-1 CASSSGVSPLHF TGCGCCAGCAGTTCAGGGGTTTCACCCCTCCACTTT
few NA TRBJ1-2 TRBV12-5 CASGLVRGHDGYTF TGTGCTAGTGGTTTGGTACGGGGGCACGACGGCTACACCTTC
few NA TRBJ2-7 TRBV10-3 CAISPRQIFYEQYF TGTGCCATCAGCCCTCGACAGATATTCTACGAGCAGTACTTC
NA NA TRBJ2-1 TRBV19 CASSIANAYNEQFF TGTGCCAGTAGTATAGCGAACGCCTACAATGAGCAGTTCTTC
once NA TRBJ2-3 TRBV2 CASSGTRTDTQYF TGTGCCAGCAGTGGGACTCGCACAGATACGCAGTATTTT
many TRBD1 TRBJ2-7 TRBV2 CASNQDRGHEQYF TGTGCCAGTAACCAGGACAGGGGCCACGAGCAGTACTTC
few TRBD2 TRBJ2-7 TRBV5-1 CASSRGLAGDGYEQYF TGCGCCAGCAGCAGGGGACTAGCGGGAGATGGGTACGAGCAGTACTTC
NA TRBD1 TRBJ2-7 TRBV20-1 CSARDFGQGNGEQYF TGCAGTGCTAGAGATTTTGGACAGGGGAATGGCGAGCAGTACTTC
NA TRBD1 TRBJ2-1 TRBV3-1 CASSQSPGTGGRRNEQFF TGTGCCAGCAGCCAATCCCCCGGGACAGGGGGCAGGAGAAATGAGCAGTTCTTC
many NA TRBJ2-7 TRBV27 CASSIMNSRGTYEQYF TGTGCCAGCAGTATAATGAACTCCAGGGGAACATACGAGCAGTACTTC
once NA TRBJ1-5 TRBV18 CASSPQGMSNQPQHF TGTGCCAGCTCACCACAGGGTATGAGCAATCAGCCCCAGCATTTT
many NA TRBJ1-2 TRBV7-8 CASSETNYGYTF TGTGCCAGCAGTGAGACCAACTATGGCTACACCTTC
many NA TRBJ2-7 TRBV2 CASSGRVGNEQYF TGTGCCAGCAGTGGACGGGTTGGCAACGAGCAGTACTTC